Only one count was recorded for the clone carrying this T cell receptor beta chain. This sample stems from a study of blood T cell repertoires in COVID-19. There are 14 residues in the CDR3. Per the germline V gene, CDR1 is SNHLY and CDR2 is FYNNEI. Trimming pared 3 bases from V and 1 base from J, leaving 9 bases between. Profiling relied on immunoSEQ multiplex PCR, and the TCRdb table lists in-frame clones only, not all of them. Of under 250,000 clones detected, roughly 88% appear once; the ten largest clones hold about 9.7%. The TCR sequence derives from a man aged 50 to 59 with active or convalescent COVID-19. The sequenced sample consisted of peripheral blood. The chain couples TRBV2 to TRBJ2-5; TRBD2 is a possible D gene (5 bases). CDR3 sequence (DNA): TGTGCCAGCAGTGAGAGGACTCGCCAAGAGACCCAGTACTTC. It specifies CASSERTRQETQYF.